This paragraph reports one T cell receptor (beta chain). Assay: immunoSEQ multiplex PCR; the TCRdb copy retains only in-frame clones and omits some. The sample has about 670,000 clones; around 90% are singletons. Between the trimmed V and J ends, which lost 1 base and 0 bases, there was a span of 15 bases. Germline CDR1 and CDR2: SGHTA and FQGTGA. The CDR3 contains 17 residues. This sample was included in a study of blood T cell repertoires in COVID-19. Study-level information: PBMCs, B-cell-depleted T cells, or T cells provided the cDNA or gDNA that made up the material.

The chain recombines TRBV7-3 with TRBJ1-1; the D is unclear. The TCR was taken from a young woman with acute or convalescent COVID-19. The specimen was peripheral blood. In nucleotides, the CDR3 is TGTGCCAGCAGCTTAAGTGGCGGGCCTAGTCTGAACACTGAAGCTTTCTTT. This codes for CASSLSGGPSLNTEAFF. Together with reference TRBV7-3 and TRBJ1-1, the CDR3 gives the full variable domain: GAGVSQTPSNKVTEKGKYVELRCDPISGHTALYWYRQSLGQGPEFLIYFQGTGAADDSGLPNDRFFAVRPEGSVSTLKIQRTERGDSAVYLCASSLSGGPSLNTEAFFGQGTRLTVV.